The entry below describes one TCR beta chain. The data originate from a study of CD8 T cells in Susac syndrome. Random hexamers were used to reverse transcribe roughly 0.45 to 1 ug of RNA. Amplification of TCR beta CDR3 spanned 54 Vbeta and 13 Jbeta via immunoSEQ multiplex PCR. Each CDR3 protein gets one entry after TCRdb re-called the immunoSEQ multiplex PCR reads with MiXCR. The table shows about 170,000 distinct CDR3 sequences, with approximately 94% occurring only once. Germline CDR1 reads DFQATT; CDR2 reads SNEGSKA (reference sequence). V was pared by 5 bases and J by 2 bases, with 12 bases between. The CDR3 totals 13 residues. CD8+ and CD4+ T cells from blood underwent TCR beta sequencing. The study used treatment-naive patients who had stable or active relapsing-remitting disease as multiple sclerosis controls. Negative magnetic isolation gave CD8+ and CD4+ cells; FACS enriched CD8+ TEMRA.

Sequenced: CD4+ T cells from PBMCs. This sequence originates from a human donor with multiple sclerosis. The J gene is TRBJ1-1, the V gene TRBV20-1; a weak D match, TRBD1 (6 bases). The CDR3, as DNA: TGCAGTGCTCGTACGGACAGTAACACTGAAGCTTTCTTT. Encoded protein: CSARTDSNTEAFF.